This is a list of T cell receptor beta chains from one sample in a study of cytomegalovirus exposure and HLA in healthy donors. Assay: immunoSEQ multiplex PCR; the TCRdb copy retains only in-frame clones and omits some. The sample shows some 200,000 clones, under 70% of them seen only once. The source material was PBMCs. The source of these receptors is a middle-aged man in good health and CMV-seropositive. The CDR3 runs from the conserved cysteine through the conserved F or W. D genes are given only for firm matches. Some rows mark clone size as missing; the rest say once, few, many or name a class of expanded clone.

TRBJ1-2,.,.,TRBV6-5,CASSYEQYYGYTF,TGTGCCAGCAGTTACGAACAGTACTATGGCTACACCTTC
TRBJ2-5,.,TRBD1,TRBV27,CASSPKPPGTAQETQYF,TGTGCCAGCAGTCCTAAACCGCCCGGGACAGCCCAAGAGACCCAGTACTTC
TRBJ1-3,.,TRBD1,TRBV5-6,CASSLGTARSGNTIYF,TGTGCCAGCAGCCTGGGGACAGCGCGATCTGGAAACACCATATATTTT
TRBJ2-7,.,.,TRBV28,CASSLFEGSEQYF,TGTGCCAGCAGTTTATTTGAAGGGAGCGAGCAGTACTTC
TRBJ2-5,few,TRBD2,TRBV11-2,CASSLVLAGGQQETQYF,TGTGCCAGCAGCTTAGTACTAGCGGGGGGGCAGCAAGAGACCCAGTACTTC
TRBJ2-1,.,TRBD1,TRBV6-6,CASRAGTGGYNEQFF,TGTGCCAGCAGAGCCGGGACAGGGGGGTACAATGAGCAGTTCTTC
TRBJ2-3,.,.,TRBV7-9,CASSLDSGDTQYF,TGTGCCAGCAGCTTAGACTCGGGGGATACGCAGTATTTT
TRBJ2-1,few,TRBD2,TRBV6-5,CASSYASSGAYNEQFF,TGTGCCAGCAGTTACGCCTCTAGCGGAGCCTACAATGAGCAGTTCTTC
TRBJ2-7,once,.,TRBV7-2,CASSLSTGQSYEQYF,TGTGCCAGCAGCTTATCTACCGGACAAAGCTACGAGCAGTACTTC
TRBJ1-2,.,.,TRBV10-3,CAISEGQAYYGYTF,TGTGCCATCAGTGAGGGGCAGGCTTACTATGGCTACACCTTC
TRBJ2-5,.,.,TRBV9,CASSYGEETQYF,TGTGCCAGCAGTTATGGAGAGGAGACCCAGTACTTC
TRBJ1-2,.,TRBD1,TRBV7-9,CASSFRDRGMDGYTF,TGTGCCAGCAGCTTTCGGGACAGGGGAATGGATGGCTACACCTTC
TRBJ1-5,.,TRBD1,TRBV27,CASSSFRDRDQPQHF,TGTGCCAGCAGCTCATTCCGGGACAGGGATCAGCCCCAGCATTTT
TRBJ1-3,.,TRBD1,TRBV2,CASSGDRNYGNTIYF,TGTGCCAGCAGCGGGGACAGAAACTACGGAAACACCATATATTTT
TRBJ1-1,.,.,TRBV19,CASLSGGWTEAFF,TGTGCCAGCCTCTCCGGGGGGTGGACTGAAGCTTTCTTT
TRBJ2-5,.,TRBD2,TRBV2,CASSEALGGETQYF,TGTGCCAGCAGTGAGGCCCTGGGGGGGGAGACCCAGTACTTC
TRBJ1-1,.,.,TRBV6-1,CASTMNTEAFF,TGTGCCAGCACCATGAACACTGAAGCTTTCTTT
TRBJ2-2,few,.,TRBV19,CASSATNTGELFF,TGTGCCAGTAGTGCGACGAACACCGGGGAGCTGTTTTTT
TRBJ1-5,once,.,TRBV29-1,CSVGDLNQPQHF,TGCAGCGTCGGGGATTTGAATCAGCCCCAGCATTTT
TRBJ2-5,.,.,TRBV5-5,CASSLETGTQYF,TGTGCCAGCAGCTTGGAAACCGGGACCCAGTACTTC
TRBJ1-4,.,.,TRBV6-5,CASNGHQGNEKLFF,TGTGCCAGCAATGGCCACCAGGGCAATGAAAAACTGTTTTTT
TRBJ1-1,few,.,TRBV2,CASSVHRMNTEAFF,TGTGCCAGCAGTGTCCACAGAATGAACACTGAAGCTTTCTTT
TRBJ1-1,few,.,TRBV19,CASSIRADSFTEAFF,TGTGCCAGTAGTATCCGTGCGGACAGTTTCACTGAAGCTTTCTTT
TRBJ1-1,.,.,TRBV2,CASSEIRTEDTFF,TGTGCCAGCAGTGAGATCAGGACTGAGGATACTTTCTTT
TRBJ2-3,.,TRBD2,TRBV10-3,CAITMTSGGLSTDTQYF,TGTGCCATCACTATGACTAGCGGGGGCCTTAGCACAGATACGCAGTATTTT
TRBJ1-6,.,TRBD1,TRBV4-2,CASSQEVQGVARPLHF,TGTGCCAGCAGCCAAGAAGTCCAGGGGGTTGCGAGACCCCTCCACTTT
TRBJ2-7,.,.,TRBV6-1,CASTYGGRGEQYF,TGTGCCAGCACCTACGGGGGGCGGGGCGAGCAGTACTTC
TRBJ2-5,few,TRBD2,TRBV5-1,CASSLGLAGGQETQYF,TGCGCCAGCAGCTTAGGACTAGCGGGGGGTCAAGAGACCCAGTACTTC
TRBJ2-1,.,.,TRBV6-1,CASTVGPGDNEQFF,TGTGCCAGCACCGTCGGACCCGGGGACAATGAGCAGTTCTTC
TRBJ1-2,few,.,TRBV1,CTSSQRLGHRVLGYTF,TGCACCAGCAGCCAACGTTTGGGGCACAGGGTTCTTGGCTACACCTTC
TRBJ2-2,few,.,TRBV29-1,CSVGRAVNTGELFF,TGCAGCGTTGGGAGGGCAGTTAACACCGGGGAGCTGTTTTTT
TRBJ1-2,few,.,TRBV2,CASSRRGGYTF,TGTGCCAGCAGCCGTAGGGGCGGCTACACCTTC
TRBJ2-5,few,TRBD2,TRBV5-1,CASSLAILAGAQETQYF,TGCGCCAGCAGCTTGGCCATACTAGCGGGGGCACAAGAGACCCAGTACTTC
TRBJ2-7,once,TRBD1,TRBV5-1,CASSTTGGSYEQYF,TGCGCCAGCAGCACGACAGGGGGATCCTACGAGCAGTACTTC
TRBJ1-2,.,TRBD1,TRBV7-3,CASSPTMTGGLLF,TGTGCCAGCAGCCCAACTATGACAGGGGGCTTGCTCTTC
TRBJ2-3,.,.,TRBV7-3,CASSFNGGGTDTQYF,TGTGCCAGCAGCTTTAACGGGGGTGGAACAGATACGCAGTATTTT
TRBJ2-7,.,.,TRBV7-9,CASSLQGYEQYF,TGTGCCAGCAGCTTACAGGGTTACGAGCAGTACTTC
TRBJ1-1,.,TRBD1,TRBV19,CASSMTGGLAEAFF,TGTGCCAGTAGTATGACAGGGGGTTTGGCTGAAGCTTTCTTT